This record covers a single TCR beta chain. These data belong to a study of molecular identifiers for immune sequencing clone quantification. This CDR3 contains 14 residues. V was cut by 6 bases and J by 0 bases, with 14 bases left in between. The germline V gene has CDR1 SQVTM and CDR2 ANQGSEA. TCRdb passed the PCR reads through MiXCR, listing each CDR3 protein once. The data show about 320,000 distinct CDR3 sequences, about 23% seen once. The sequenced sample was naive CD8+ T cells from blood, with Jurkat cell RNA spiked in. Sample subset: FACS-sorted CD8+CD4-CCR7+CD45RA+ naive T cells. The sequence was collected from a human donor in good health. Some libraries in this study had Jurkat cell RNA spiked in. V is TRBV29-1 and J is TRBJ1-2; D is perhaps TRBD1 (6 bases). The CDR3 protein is CSVLYWTANYGYTF. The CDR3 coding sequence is TGCAGCGTCCTCTACTGGACAGCTAACTATGGCTACACCTTC.